This T cell receptor (beta chain) stems from a study of early T cells in non-severe SARS-CoV-2 infection (dated by TCRdb to about 2021). Notes on the research overall: Because TCR sequencing was done on bulk RNA from unsorted whole blood, the alpha and beta chains could not be paired. Broad study findings and their caveats: Matching against VDJdb was skewed toward anti-spike CD8 responses, likely underestimated virus-specific expansions, and missed private and CD4 specificities.

The V end gives up 1 base and the J end 5 bases, leaving 29 bases in the junction not matched to a gene. The germline V gene (reference sequence) provides CDR1 SGHKS and CDR2 YYEKEE. The CDR3 has 24 amino acids, counting the end cysteine and phenylalanine. Solely the CDR3 DNA is kept, with 72 bases framed from the first base. The study was a case-control design nested within a healthcare worker cohort in London, UK, with weekly nasopharyngeal swab PCR tests and blood sampling. Healthcare workers were recruited between 23 and 31 March 2020, during the week of the UK lockdown, and were followed weekly for up to roughly 15 weeks. This clonotype turned up a few times. Its antigen is still unknown. No much larger clone exists at a distance of one base, and base qualities are not known. The method was 5' RACE. These reads were obtained on a NextSeq 500. Unique molecular identifiers were attached to individual cDNA molecules in the TCR library protocol so that sequencing error and PCR bias could be corrected. Both TCR alpha and beta chains were sequenced, and tight co-correlation was observed between alpha and beta sequence abundances in each sample. The original methods were these. Decombinator V4 was used to annotate the V gene, J gene and CDR3 of the TCR sequences. Expanded TCRs were defined as changing significantly between any two time points under a Poisson model with p below 0.0001. Abundances of TCRs were expressed as counts per million after normalisation to the total number of TCRs sequenced in each sample. MAIT TCRs were defined by TRAV1-2 paired with TRAJ12, TRAJ20 or TRAJ33, and iNKT TCRs by TRAV10 paired with TRAJ18. VDJdb, accessed on 1 November 2021, was searched for TCRs annotated for CMV, EBV and SARS-CoV-2, and TCRs annotated for more than one antigen were excluded. The public sequencing data were trimmed at Q25 with fastp and processed into clonotypes with MiXCR by TCRdb, which kept only in-frame beta chains. Merged by CDR3 protein, the rows form single entries marked with the most common genes and DNA. Here the V and J calls rest on TCRdb's processing, not on the authors' analysis. The sample table lists 75,000 to 90,000 distinct CDR3 sequences, under 15% of them with a count of one. The leading ten clones occupy around 6% of the sample.

The TCR sequence derives from an adult who was a healthcare worker with PCR-confirmed SARS-CoV-2 infection or an uninfected control (not recorded which). This sequence uses TRBV5-5 and TRBJ2-1; 11 junctional bases match TRBD2. Sequenced material: whole blood. The CDR3 region reads CASSLLWGESSGRANKEHHNEQFF. DNA sequence: TGTGCCAGCAGCTTGCTGTGGGGAGAAAGTAGCGGGAGGGCCAACAAGGAACATCACAATGAGCAGTTCTTC.